Reported below is one TCR beta chain. What it binds is unknown. Documented treatment: oral pan-JAK inhibitor, 5-10 mg twice daily. PBMCs yielded sorted CD4+ and CD8+ T cells. cDNA prepared by RNA extraction and subsequent reverse transcription served as the template for sequencing. The protocol was immunoSEQ multiplex PCR, while the TCRdb copy is restricted to in-frame clones and leaves out a portion. Of around 190,000 clones in the sample, 45% to 75% were seen once. The sample comes from a study of CD8+ T cells in alopecia areata. Germline CDR1 is LGHNA and CDR2 is YNFKEQ. The CDR3 is 15 amino acids. The V gene lost 4 bases and the J gene lost 5 bases, with 16 bases spanning the gap. Overall study findings and caveats: Clonality exceeded that of normal scalp in lesional scalp, most notably in alopecia totalis/universalis. Relative to mice, TCR sharing across patients was less clear, a difference possibly HLA-related.

The gene calls are TRBV4-2 and TRBJ2-3, with a tentative D call TRBD2 (5 bases). The sample consisted of CD4+ T cells sorted from blood, taken at week 4, from a patient treated with tofacitinib. The TCR originated in a human donor with alopecia areata. The CDR3 loop reads CASSLGAMDKDTQYF. CDR3 nucleotide sequence: TGTGCCAGCAGCCTGGGAGCGATGGATAAAGATACGCAGTATTTT.